A single sample is the source of the 30 T cell receptor beta chains below, sequenced in a study of monozygotic twins with inflammatory bowel disease. TCRdb reprocessed the 5' RACE reads and reports one entry per CDR3 protein, with no DNA. This sample's table has over 110,000 distinct CDR3 sequences. The sequenced material came from blood. The origin of the receptors is a human donor with ulcerative colitis or Crohn's disease, or a healthy co-twin of an affected twin (not recorded which).

This sequence joins TRBV7-3 and TRBJ2-2. There are 14 residues in the CDR3. Germline CDR1 SGHTA, CDR2 FQGTGA. The CDR3 reads CASTRVVGTGELFF.

The chain uses TRBV4-3 and TRBJ2-3. Per germline, CDR1 LGHNA and CDR2 YSLEER. CDR3 length equals 14 residues. The CDR3 sequence: CASSQEGSTDTQYF.

The gene calls are TRBV20-1 and TRBJ1-6; TCRdb names TRBD1, which stays unverified in the absence of DNA. This CDR3 is 14 amino acids long. In germline, CDR1 is DFQATT, CDR2 SNEGSKA (reference sequence). The chain's CDR3 is CSASRGRSNSPLHF.

This sequence joins TRBV12-3 or TRBV12-4 and TRBJ1-1; the D call from TCRdb, TRBD1, cannot be confirmed without DNA. The CDR3 loop spans 11 amino acids. The CDR3 reads CASRCTGRSFF.

The chain combines TRBV3-1 with TRBJ2-4. Germline assignment: CDR1 LGHDT and CDR2 YNNKEL (reference sequence). The CDR3 consists of 11 residues. This CDR3 is CASSQAGMQYF. The full variable domain, in which reference TRBV3-1 and TRBJ2-4 provide the parts outside the CDR3, is DTAVSQTPKYLVTQMGNDKSIKCEQNLGHDTMYWYKQDSKKFLKIMFSYNNKELIINETVPNRFSPKSPDKAHLNLHINSLELGDSAVYFCASSQAGMQYFGAGTRLSVL.

The CDR3 region is CASSQAVSGDVIDTQYF. The gene calls are TRBV4-3 and TRBJ2-3; TCRdb reports TRBD2, a call that lacks DNA to check it against. Germline lookup yields CDR1 LGHNA and CDR2 YSLEER. The CDR3 totals 17 residues.

The chain employs TRBV5-1 and TRBJ1-1; TCRdb returns TRBD1, unconfirmable since there is no DNA. Germline V gives CDR1 SGHRS, CDR2 YFSETQ. This CDR3 is built from 19 residues. The CDR3 loop reads CASSWDRDRGVLRSTEAFF. The full variable domain, its missing parts supplied by reference TRBV5-1 and TRBJ1-1, is KAGVTQTPRYLIKTRGQQVTLSCSPISGHRSVSWYQQTPGQGLQFLFEYFSETQRNKGNFPGRFSGRQFSNSRSEMNVSTLELGDSALYLCASSWDRDRGVLRSTEAFFGQGTRLTVV.

This chain connects TRBV21-1 to TRBJ1-6. TRBV21-1 is labeled a pseudogene. The CDR3 has 16 amino acids. Here the CDR3 reads CASSKRLSVVNSPLHF.

The chain combines TRBV6-1 with TRBJ2-7. There are 13 residues in the CDR3. Germline V gives CDR1 MNHNS, CDR2 SASEGT. The CDR3 sequence is CASSGEGWYEQYF.

This chain uses TRBV6-5 with TRBJ2-5. The germline gives CDR1 MNHEY, CDR2 SVGAGI. The CDR3 consists of 14 residues. This chain's CDR3 is CASSYSTLGETQYF.

This sequence joins TRBV6-2 or TRBV6-3 and TRBJ2-7; TCRdb's assignment of TRBD1 cannot be checked, as there is no DNA. This CDR3 has 15 residues. Germline CDR1 reads MNHEY; CDR2 reads SVGEGT. The CDR3: CASGSRLEIYYEQYF.

The gene calls are TRBV12-3 or TRBV12-4 and TRBJ2-3. The CDR3 contains 13 residues. Here the CDR3 reads CASSKTRTDTQYF.

The genes are TRBV10-3 and TRBJ2-7; with no DNA, the TCRdb D assignment of TRBD2 cannot be verified. Germline V gives CDR1 ENHRY, CDR2 SYGVKD. CDR3 size: 14 residues. CDR3 sequence reads: CAISETSGSYEQYF.

J is TRBJ2-7 and V is TRBV7-8; there is no DNA to check the TCRdb D call of TRBD1. Germline CDR1 SGHVS, CDR2 FQNEAQ. The CDR3 is made up of 16 amino acids. CDR3 amino acids: CASSLESYRGIYEQYF.

The J gene is TRBJ2-1, the V gene TRBV10-3. In germline, CDR1 is ENHRY, CDR2 SYGVKD. CDR3 length: 15 amino acids. CDR3 residues: CAISTWEQSYNEQFF.

V is TRBV7-8 and J is TRBJ1-1. The germline V gene encodes CDR1 SGHVS and CDR2 FQNEAQ. This CDR3 has 14 amino acids. The CDR3 loop is CASSLAGVNTEAFF.

This chain links TRBV2 with TRBJ1-1; TCRdb selects TRBD1, and the lack of DNA leaves this call unchecked. The germline V gene encodes CDR1 SNHLY and CDR2 FYNNEI. The CDR3 extends over 13 amino acids. The CDR3 loop reads CASSPQGGTKAFF.

This chain uses TRBV14 with TRBJ1-1. This CDR3 has 15 residues. Germline V lookup: CDR1 SGHDN, CDR2 FVKESK. CDR3 amino acids: CASSQASLTYTEAFF.

The chain couples TRBV11-1 to TRBJ2-4; TCRdb designates TRBD1, a call that cannot be tested without DNA. The CDR3 is 18 residues long. Germline V lookup: CDR1 SGHAT, CDR2 FQDESV (reference sequence). This CDR3 reads CASSSWDLLERGKNIQYF. Combining the CDR3 with reference TRBV11-1 and TRBJ2-4 gives the whole variable domain EAEVAQSPRYKITEKSQAVAFWCDPISGHATLYWYRQILGQGPELLVQFQDESVVDDSQLPKDRFSAERLKGVDSTLKIQPAELGDSAMYLCASSSWDLLERGKNIQYFGAGTRLSVL.

The genes are TRBV6-5 and TRBJ1-1; checking the TCRdb D call of TRBD1 is not possible without DNA. Germline-derived CDR1 and CDR2 are MNHEY and SVGAGI. The CDR3 has 15 residues. CDR3 in amino acids: CASSYQQGASTEAFF.

The chain recombines TRBV4-3 with TRBJ2-5. The germline CDR1 and CDR2 sequences are LGHNA and YSLEER. This CDR3 region has 15 residues. CDR3 residues: CASSQDSGFDETQYF.

The chain joins TRBV7-2 to TRBJ2-3. This CDR3 spans 13 amino acids. Per the germline V gene, CDR1 is SGHTA and CDR2 is FQGNSA. CDR3 protein: CASSLEVEETQYF.

This chain links TRBV4-2 with TRBJ2-7; TCRdb's D call, TRBD1, is unchecked because there is no DNA. Germline assignment: CDR1 LGHNA and CDR2 YNFKEQ. The CDR3 covers 19 residues. CDR3 region: CASSQDIGHLEAQRGEQYF.

The V and J genes are TRBV6-2 or TRBV6-3 and TRBJ1-1; there is no DNA to check the TCRdb D call of TRBD1. The CDR3 runs to 14 residues. Germline values: CDR1 MNHEY, CDR2 SVGEGT. This chain's CDR3 is CASTDEPGWTEAFF.

The chain joins TRBV4-3 to TRBJ1-6. The CDR3 sequence is 14 residues long. Germline CDR1 is LGHNA and CDR2 is YSLEER. This CDR3 reads CASSQVQLNSPLHF.

V is TRBV5-1 and J is TRBJ2-7; the D gene TCRdb calls, TRBD1, cannot be checked with no DNA. The V gene's germline CDR1 is SGHRS and CDR2 YFSETQ. This CDR3 has 14 amino acids. CDR3 residues: CASSPNRGKYEQYF.

This chain joins TRBV10-3 and TRBJ2-3; lacking DNA, the TRBD1 call made by TCRdb goes unchecked. CDR3 length equals 14 residues. Per the germline V gene, CDR1 is ENHRY and CDR2 is SYGVKD. The CDR3 sequence is CAIAQGTRTDTQYF.

The CDR3 sequence is CASSIRQGTDTQYF. J is TRBJ2-3 and V is TRBV7-6; the D call of TRBD1 rests on TCRdb alone, since no DNA is present to check it. CDR1 is SGHVS and CDR2 is FNYEAQ in the germline V gene. The CDR3 length is 14 residues.

The rearrangement uses TRBV19 and TRBJ2-7; TCRdb outputs TRBD1, but without DNA this stays unchecked. Germline lookup yields CDR1 LNHDA and CDR2 SQIVND (reference sequence). The CDR3 runs to 15 residues. Here the CDR3 reads CASRAAGQGGHEQYF.

The chain links TRBV9 to TRBJ1-1; no DNA is available, so the TRBD1 call from TCRdb remains unchecked. In germline, CDR1 is SGDLS, CDR2 YYNGEE. The CDR3 runs 15 residues. The CDR3 loop is CASSVGGGYGTEAFF.